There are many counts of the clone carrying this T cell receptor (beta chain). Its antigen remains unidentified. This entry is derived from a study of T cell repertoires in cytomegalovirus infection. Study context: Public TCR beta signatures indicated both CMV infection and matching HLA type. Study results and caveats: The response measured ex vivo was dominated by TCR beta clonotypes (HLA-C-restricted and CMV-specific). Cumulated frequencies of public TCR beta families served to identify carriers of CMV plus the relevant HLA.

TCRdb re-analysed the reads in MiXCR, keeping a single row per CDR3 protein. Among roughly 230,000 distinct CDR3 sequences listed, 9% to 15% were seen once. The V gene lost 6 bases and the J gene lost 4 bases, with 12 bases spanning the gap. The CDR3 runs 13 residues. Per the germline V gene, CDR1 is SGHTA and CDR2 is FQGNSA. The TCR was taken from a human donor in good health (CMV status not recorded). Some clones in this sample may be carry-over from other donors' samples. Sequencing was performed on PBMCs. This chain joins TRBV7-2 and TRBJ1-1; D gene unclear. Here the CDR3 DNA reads TGTGCCAGCAGAGCTACATGGCTCACTGAAGCTTTCTTT. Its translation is CASRATWLTEAFF.